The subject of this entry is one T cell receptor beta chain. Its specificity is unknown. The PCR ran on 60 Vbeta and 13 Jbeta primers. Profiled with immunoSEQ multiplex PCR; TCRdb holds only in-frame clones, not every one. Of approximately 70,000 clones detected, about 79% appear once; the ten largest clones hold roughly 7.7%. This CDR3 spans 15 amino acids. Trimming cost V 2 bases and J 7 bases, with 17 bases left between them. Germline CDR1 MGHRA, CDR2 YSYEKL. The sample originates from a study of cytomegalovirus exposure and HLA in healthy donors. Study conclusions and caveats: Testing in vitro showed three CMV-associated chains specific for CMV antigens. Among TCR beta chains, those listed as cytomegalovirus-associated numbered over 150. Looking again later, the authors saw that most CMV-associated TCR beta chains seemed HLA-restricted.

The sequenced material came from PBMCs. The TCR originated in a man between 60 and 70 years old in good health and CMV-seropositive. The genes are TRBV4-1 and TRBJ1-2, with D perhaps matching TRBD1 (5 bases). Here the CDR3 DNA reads TGCGCCAGCAGCCAAAGGAGGGGTGGAGGGCTTGGCTACACCTTC. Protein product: CASSQRRGGGLGYTF.